Listed below are T cell receptor beta chains from one sample, sequenced in a study of identical twins. TCRdb used MiXCR to reprocess the 5' RACE reads, holding one entry per CDR3 protein. The sample comprises about 810,000 distinct CDR3 sequences, about 12% of which are singletons, and about 1.5% rests with the top ten. These data were likewise used in another study, on yellow fever vaccine responses in identical twins.

Sequences were obtained from PBMCs. The source of these receptors is a woman aged 18-29 years in good health. CDR3s leave out the opening cysteine and the closing phenylalanine or tryptophan. Fields, in order: J gene, V gene, CDR3 protein.

j_gene: TRBJ2-4
v_gene: TRBV20-1
CDR3aa: SARVWDSPGNIQY

j_gene: TRBJ1-6
v_gene: TRBV10-3
CDR3aa: AISESLSPLH

j_gene: TRBJ2-1
v_gene: TRBV3-1
CDR3aa: ASSQDRFPLGGDEQF

j_gene: TRBJ2-7
v_gene: TRBV20-1
CDR3aa: SARDARRALTLYEQY

j_gene: TRBJ2-1
v_gene: TRBV3-1
CDR3aa: ASSTGTSGGASYNEQF

j_gene: TRBJ1-6
v_gene: TRBV6-5
CDR3aa: ASSSSIYFNSPLH

j_gene: TRBJ2-2
v_gene: TRBV10-3
CDR3aa: AISEGRGGELF

j_gene: TRBJ2-7
v_gene: TRBV7-6
CDR3aa: ASSLGAGSGSFEQY

j_gene: TRBJ2-2
v_gene: TRBV5-5
CDR3aa: ASSYALAADTGELF

j_gene: TRBJ2-3
v_gene: TRBV11-1
CDR3aa: ASSSHKGGGEWKDTQY

j_gene: TRBJ1-2
v_gene: TRBV4-1
CDR3aa: ASSPHGVGPANYGYT

j_gene: TRBJ2-3
v_gene: TRBV19
CDR3aa: ASSILGGHTSWGLDTQY

j_gene: TRBJ2-1
v_gene: TRBV7-9
CDR3aa: ASQSGGGSYNEQF

j_gene: TRBJ2-7
v_gene: TRBV7-2
CDR3aa: ASSAQFLAGGSYEQY

j_gene: TRBJ2-4
v_gene: TRBV7-8
CDR3aa: ASSLANTLGKNIQY

j_gene: TRBJ2-7
v_gene: TRBV29-1
CDR3aa: SVVADSYEQY

j_gene: TRBJ2-1
v_gene: TRBV28
CDR3aa: ASSGIGTVPNEQF

j_gene: TRBJ2-7
v_gene: TRBV5-1
CDR3aa: ASSLRAPYEQY

j_gene: TRBJ1-2
v_gene: TRBV5-1
CDR3aa: ASSPAGQVYGYT

j_gene: TRBJ2-1
v_gene: TRBV6-2/TRBV6-3
CDR3aa: ASSYWGGYNEQF

j_gene: TRBJ1-4
v_gene: TRBV24-1
CDR3aa: ATSDRTAGNNEKLF

j_gene: TRBJ2-3
v_gene: TRBV29-1
CDR3aa: SVDRDSTDTQY

j_gene: TRBJ2-1
v_gene: TRBV20-1
CDR3aa: SANHRDPYNEQF

j_gene: TRBJ2-1
v_gene: TRBV5-1
CDR3aa: ASSLLGGSSYNEQF

j_gene: TRBJ2-3
v_gene: TRBV7-9
CDR3aa: ASRDRKDTQY

j_gene: TRBJ1-1
v_gene: TRBV15
CDR3aa: ATSRASAHRNTEAF